The present TCR beta chain was sequenced within a study of T cells after yellow fever vaccination. For TCR, cDNA came from 5'RACE template switching, which added a universal primer site and UMIs. One entry per CDR3 protein results from TCRdb running MiXCR on the 5' RACE reads. This sample carries 500,000 to 700,000 distinct CDR3 sequences, less than 20% of them seen once, and the ten largest clones take 14%. The TCR comes from a man aged 25-40 years who received the YFV17D yellow fever vaccine. The sequencing here drew on PBMCs, taken 15 days after the yellow fever booster vaccination.

CDR3 amino acids: CASMGAYEQYF. CDR3 coding DNA: TGCGCCAGCATGGGGGCCTACGAGCAGTACTTC. The genes are TRBV5-1 and TRBJ2-7; D tentatively reads TRBD1 or TRBD2 (5 bases each). This CDR3 is 11 amino acids long. CDR1 and CDR2 from the germline V gene are SGHRS and YFSETQ. V was clipped by 6 bases and J by 2 bases, with 6 bases between them.